This T cell receptor beta chain derives from a study of metastatic and nonmetastatic thyroid tumors. Study-wide context: Blood and tumor or nodule tissue repertoires from malignant and benign thyroid patients were compared.

The study, taken as a whole, reports: Significantly higher TCR beta diversity was reportedly seen in malignant thyroid tumors than benign nodules, in blood and tumor.

TCRdb re-called clones from the PCR reads using MiXCR. Of some 15,000 clones listed, under 30% are singletons. None of the patients had undergone any treatment ahead of thyroid surgery. With 0 bases removed from V and 2 bases from J, the gap between germline ends came to 11 bases. The CDR3 extends over 14 amino acids. Germline CDR1 DFQATT, CDR2 SNEGSKA (reference sequence). Turning to this clone: Its antigen is as yet unknown. This may arise from a read error, as a much more abundant clone is one base away. Additional DNA sequences in this sample encode the identical CDR3.

Sequenced sample: adjacent normal tissue. The rearrangement joins TRBV20-1 to TRBJ2-7; D might be TRBD2 (5 bases). This receptor was taken from a female donor with papillary thyroid cancer or a benign thyroid nodule (not recorded which). Some clones in this sample may be carry-over from other donors' samples. CDR3 nucleotides: TGCAGTGCTAGAGATAGGACTGATACCTACGAGCAGTACTTC. Encoded protein: CSARDRTDTYEQYF.